Each of the 21 T cell receptor beta chains below was sequenced from the same sample in a study of OX40 agonist ivuxolimab in advanced cancers. Some clones are missing from TCRdb's copy, which holds only in-frame ones; the method was immunoSEQ multiplex PCR. Of about 58,000 clones listed, around 90% are singletons. Here the sequenced sample was CD4+ or CD8+ T cells sorted from blood, taken in a trial of the OX40 agonist ivuxolimab. Receptor source: an adult with an advanced solid tumor such as melanoma, head and neck, liver or kidney cancer.

The V call is TRBV7-6, the J call TRBJ1-3; perhaps TRBD1 as D (6 bases). The CDR3 runs to 13 residues. Trimming took 5 bases from V and 4 from J, leaving 9 bases between them. Germline V gene sequence: CDR1 SGHVS, CDR2 FNYEAQ. The CDR3 loop reads CASSLGQGNTIYF. The CDR3 nucleotides read TGTGCCAGCAGCCTCGGACAGGGAAACACCATATATTTT.

CDR3 residues: CASSIGRYEQYF. Written as DNA, the CDR3 is TGTGCCAGTAGTATCGGGAGATACGAGCAGTACTTC. The chain couples TRBV19 to TRBJ2-7; possibly TRBD2 for D (6 bases). CDR3 length: 12 amino acids. V was pared by 3 bases and J by 4 bases, with 7 bases between. Germline values: CDR1 LNHDA, CDR2 SQIVND (reference sequence).

The gene calls are TRBV13 and TRBJ1-6, with 7 bases identical to TRBD1. The J segment lost 9 bases and the V segment lost 2 bases, leaving 7 bases of the junction unmatched. Germline loops: CDR1 PRHDT, CDR2 FYEKMQ (reference sequence). The CDR3 runs to 15 residues. CDR3: CASSLRQGVVSPLHF. In DNA form, the CDR3 reads TGTGCCAGCAGCTTACGACAGGGAGTAGTTTCACCCCTCCACTTT.

The chain links TRBV19 to TRBJ1-1, with TRBD1 matching over 7 bases. The CDR3 has 16 amino acids. Unmatched junction bases numbered 13, after V lost 7 bases and J lost 2 bases. Per germline, CDR1 LNHDA and CDR2 SQIVND (reference sequence). The CDR3 nucleotides are TGTGCCAGTACCTACTCCAGACAGGGTAGCAACACTGAAGCTTTCTTT. Translation gives CASTYSRQGSNTEAFF.

The chain joins TRBV10-3 to TRBJ2-7, with 11 bases lining up with TRBD2. The germline V gene encodes CDR1 ENHRY and CDR2 SYGVKD. The CDR3 covers 16 residues. Trimming cost V 7 bases and J 0 bases; bases outside gene matches: 8. As DNA, the CDR3 is TGTGCCATCACAGGCCTAGCGGGAGGCACCTCCTACGAGCAGTACTTC. It translates to CAITGLAGGTSYEQYF.

The chain is built from TRBV6-4 and TRBJ1-5; D is undetermined. The CDR3 spans 14 residues. The V and J ends lost 0 bases and 2 bases respectively, with 5 bases between them. The germline CDR1 and CDR2 sequences are MRHNA and SNTAGT. DNA of the CDR3: TGTGCCAGCAGTGACTCCCCTGGCAATCAGCCCCAGCATTTT. Residues: CASSDSPGNQPQHF.

The rearrangement links TRBV6-4 to TRBJ1-1; a weak D match, TRBD1 (6 bases). This CDR3 is built from 15 residues. V lost 3 bases, J lost 5 bases, and 16 bases lay in between. CDR1 and CDR2 (germline): MRHNA, SNTAGT. CDR3 sequence (DNA): TGTGCCAGCAGTGAGGCCCCAGGGGAGGGTACTGAAGCTTTCTTT. The encoded protein is CASSEAPGEGTEAFF.

The CDR3 is CASSLLGEWNEKGKLFF. In nucleotides, the CDR3 is TGTGCCAGCAGTTTATTGGGGGAATGGAATGAAAAGGGAAAACTGTTTTTT. The V and J genes are TRBV28 and TRBJ1-4; tentatively, D is TRBD1 (5 bases). CDR1 and CDR2 (germline): MDHEN, SYDVKM. This CDR3 comprises 17 residues. Deletions cut 1 base from V and 10 bases from J, with 22 bases between.

This clone was observed a handful of times. The rearrangement joins TRBV11-2 to TRBJ2-7; tentative D call: TRBD2 (5 bases). V was clipped by 5 bases and J by 2 bases, with 16 bases between them. This CDR3 comprises 15 residues. Germline assignment: CDR1 SGHAT and CDR2 FQNNGV. The CDR3 spells CASSPDRIGTYEQYF. The CDR3 nucleotides are TGTGCCAGCAGCCCAGATCGGATCGGGACCTACGAGCAGTACTTC.

The chain joins TRBV27 to TRBJ2-7; D gene ambiguous. In germline, CDR1 is MNHEY, CDR2 SMNVEV (reference sequence). CDR3 length equals 11 residues. V shed 7 bases and J shed 4 bases, with 8 bases lying between them. In nucleotides, the CDR3 is TGTGCCAGCAAGAGTCTTTACGAGCAGTACTTC. It yields the protein CASKSLYEQYF.

V usage is TRBV7-9 and J usage is TRBJ2-1, with 10 bases identical to TRBD2. This CDR3 region has 16 residues. Germline CDR1 reads SEHNR; CDR2 reads FQNEAQ (reference sequence). V shed 2 bases, J shed 8 bases, and the junction held 9 bases outside the gene matches. CDR3 residues: CASSLTLAGARDEQFF. CDR3 nucleotides: TGTGCCAGCAGCTTAACCCTAGCGGGAGCGAGGGATGAGCAGTTCTTC.

The gene calls are TRBV5-1 and TRBJ2-3; D unresolved. CDR3 length: 15 amino acids. V lost 1 base, J lost 0 bases, and 9 bases lay in between. Looked up from germline, CDR1 is SGHRS and CDR2 is YFSETQ. Written as DNA, the CDR3 is TGCGCCAGCAGCTTGTTAGCCCTTAGCACAGATACGCAGTATTTT. Its translation: CASSLLALSTDTQYF.

V usage is TRBV7-9 and J usage is TRBJ2-5; the D is unclear. The CDR3 runs to 15 residues. Germline lookup yields CDR1 SEHNR and CDR2 FQNEAQ (reference sequence). V lost 1 base to trimming and J lost 0 bases, with 9 bases between them. CDR3 protein: CASSLGVVDQETQYF. CDR3 bases: TGTGCCAGCAGCTTAGGCGTAGTCGACCAAGAGACCCAGTACTTC.

The chain links TRBV28 to TRBJ1-3; D is possibly TRBD1 (5 bases). Deletions cut 2 bases from V and 4 bases from J, with 6 bases between. Germline V gene lookup returns CDR1 MDHEN and CDR2 SYDVKM. The CDR3 is 13 amino acids. CDR3 nucleotides: TGTGCCAGCAGTTTAGACAGCGGAAACACCATATATTTT. It specifies CASSLDSGNTIYF. The full variable domain, completed using reference TRBV28 and TRBJ1-3, is DVKVTQSSRYLVKRTGEKVFLECVQDMDHENMFWYRQDPGLGLRLIYFSYDVKMKEKGDIPEGYSVSREKKERFSLILESASTNQTSMYLCASSLDSGNTIYFGEGSWLTVV.

The genes are TRBV5-6 and TRBJ2-3, with 9 bases that match TRBD1. V shed 0 bases, J shed 6 bases, and the junction held 2 bases outside the gene matches. The CDR3 has 14 amino acids. CDR1 is SGHDT and CDR2 is YYEEEE in the germline V gene. CDR3 residues: CASSLGQGVDTQYF. The CDR3 nucleotides are TGTGCCAGCAGCTTGGGACAGGGGGTCGATACGCAGTATTTT.

V usage is TRBV2 and J usage is TRBJ1-2; 7 positions agree with TRBD1. Germline lookup yields CDR1 SNHLY and CDR2 FYNNEI. V lost 6 bases, J lost 8 bases, and 12 bases stayed unmatched. The CDR3 loop spans 14 amino acids. In DNA form, the CDR3 reads TGTGCCAGCAGGGGGGACAGCCTCCGTCGCGGCTACACCTTC. Protein sequence: CASRGDSLRRGYTF.

The rearrangement links TRBV10-3 to TRBJ1-5; unclear D gene. Looked up from germline, CDR1 is ENHRY and CDR2 is SYGVKD. Trimming took off 11 bases at V and 0 bases at J, with 20 bases between the two ends. This CDR3 is built from 16 residues. CDR3 region: CASRESVVFSNQPQHF. The DNA for the CDR3 is TGTGCCTCACGAGAGAGCGTCGTTTTTAGCAATCAGCCCCAGCATTTT.

The chain links TRBV19 to TRBJ2-2; no firm D call. The CDR3 totals 15 residues. V was clipped by 6 bases and J by 0 bases, with 11 bases between them. The germline V gene encodes CDR1 LNHDA and CDR2 SQIVND (reference sequence). DNA for the CDR3: TGTGCCAGTAGCCTTTCGGCTGCGAACACCGGGGAGCTGTTTTTT. Translating gives CASSLSAANTGELFF.

Only one count was recorded for this clone. The V call is TRBV29-1, the J call TRBJ1-2; D uncertain. The V gene's germline CDR1 is SQVTM and CDR2 ANQGSEA. Trimming stripped 3 bases from V and 13 bases from J, with 24 bases between. This CDR3 is built from 14 residues. CDR3 nucleotide sequence: TGCAGCGTTGAGGACGAACTTCAATTAAGTGGGTGCACCTTC. Its translation is CSVEDELQLSGCTF.

The rearrangement joins TRBV6-5 to TRBJ2-4; weak D call: TRBD1 (6 bases). The CDR3 is 15 amino acids. Germline lookup yields CDR1 MNHEY and CDR2 SVGAGI. Trimming pared 7 bases from V and 0 bases from J, leaving 13 bases between. The CDR3 reads CASKLTGLAKNIQYF. The CDR3 coding sequence is TGTGCCAGCAAGTTAACAGGGTTAGCCAAAAACATTCAGTACTTC.

The chain combines TRBV5-2 with TRBJ1-2. TRBV5-2 is recorded as a pseudogene. The CDR3 is 16 amino acids. CDR3 nucleotides: TGTGCCAGCAAGGCTCGTAGAGAGTACGAGACCTATGGCTACACCTTC. It codes for CASKARREYETYGYTF.